These 30 T cell receptor beta chains originate from one sample sequenced in a study of tumor-infiltrating lymphocytes in localized non-small cell lung cancer. Sequenced by immunoSEQ multiplex PCR; TCRdb stores in-frame clones only, minus some. Found here are about 12,000 clones, 85% to 90% of them singletons; the top ten hold roughly 8.7%. The sample was lung tumor tissue. Receptors were obtained from a human donor with non-small cell lung cancer.

The gene calls are TRBV10-3 and TRBJ1-1, with 7 bases aligning to TRBD1. CDR3 size: 12 residues. Germline CDR1 ENHRY, CDR2 SYGVKD. Losses at the gene ends were 2 bases for V and 11 bases for J; bases not matched to a gene: 5. The CDR3 sequence: CAISETQGVAFF. The CDR3 DNA follows: TGTGCCATCAGTGAGACCCAGGGGGTGGCTTTCTTT.

The CDR3 reads CASSIQGSSGNTIYF. The DNA of the CDR3 is TGTGCCAGCAGCATACAGGGGAGCTCTGGAAACACCATATATTTT. The chain links TRBV7-2 to TRBJ1-3; TRBD1 matches 7 bases. The CDR3 consists of 15 residues. With 5 bases clipped from V and 0 bases from J, the junction kept 4 bases outside the gene matches. Germline loops: CDR1 SGHTA, CDR2 FQGNSA.

The chain recombines TRBV30 with TRBJ2-1; weak D call: TRBD2 (5 bases). Trimming left V 0 bases short and J 5 bases short, with 14 bases between. The CDR3 sequence is 15 residues long. Germline V lookup: CDR1 GTSNPN, CDR2 SVGIG (reference sequence). The CDR3 nucleotides read TGTGCCTGGAGTGTAGGTGGTGGGAGCGACAATGAGCAGTTCTTC. Encoded protein: CAWSVGGGSDNEQFF.

The chain employs TRBV19 and TRBJ1-5; D unclear. The germline CDR1 and CDR2 sequences are LNHDA and SQIVND (reference sequence). The CDR3 sequence is 13 residues long. V was trimmed by 5 bases and J by 5 bases, leaving 10 bases between them. The CDR3 nucleotides read TGTGCCAGTAGTGGAGAGGAGTATCAGCCCCAGCATTTT. Translated, it gives CASSGEEYQPQHF.

The chain is built from TRBV9 and TRBJ2-7; D is undetermined. V was pared by 3 bases and J by 0 bases, with 7 bases between. The CDR3 sequence is 13 residues long. Germline-derived CDR1 and CDR2 are SGDLS and YYNGEE. DNA of the CDR3: TGTGCCAGCAGCGCCACCCCCTCCTACGAGCAGTACTTC. This encodes CASSATPSYEQYF.

The chain joins TRBV5-5 to TRBJ2-1; D tentatively reads TRBD1 or TRBD2 (7 bases each). The CDR3 covers 16 residues. The V end lost 3 bases, the J end lost 7 bases, and 20 bases lay between the germline ends. Germline V gives CDR1 SGHKS, CDR2 YYEKEE (reference sequence). The CDR3 is CASSSLRGEGANEQFF. The CDR3 bases are TGTGCCAGCAGCTCCCTTAGGGGGGAGGGGGCAAATGAGCAGTTCTTC.

This clone was observed a handful of times. This chain uses TRBV27 with TRBJ2-7, with 14 nucleotides matching TRBD2. The CDR3 has 17 residues. Germline CDR1 reads MNHEY; CDR2 reads SMNVEV (reference sequence). With 4 bases clipped from V and 2 bases from J, the junction kept 7 bases outside the gene matches. Here the CDR3 DNA reads TGTGCCAGCAGTTACCAGACTAGCGGGAGGGGTACCTACGAGCAGTACTTC. It translates to CASSYQTSGRGTYEQYF.

The chain is built from TRBV29-1 and TRBJ2-3; 7 nucleotides line up with TRBD1. Germline V gene lookup returns CDR1 SQVTM and CDR2 ANQGSEA. The CDR3 runs 12 residues. V trimming: 3 bases; J trimming: 3 bases; junction bases outside the gene matches: 0. Written as DNA, the CDR3 is TGCAGCGTTGAGGGACAGACAGATACGCAGTATTTT. Its protein product is CSVEGQTDTQYF.

This clone was observed once. The chain uses TRBV19 and TRBJ1-2; D unclear. CDR1 is LNHDA and CDR2 is SQIVND in the germline V gene (reference sequence). The CDR3 consists of 15 residues. V gave up 7 bases and J gave up 4 bases, with 19 bases separating them. The CDR3 DNA follows: TGTGCCAGTACCCCGAATGTGGAGGGAACCTATGGCTACACCTTC. Encoded protein: CASTPNVEGTYGYTF.

The CDR3 loop reads CASSEADRNYGYTF. As DNA, the CDR3 is TGTGCCAGCAGTGAAGCGGACAGGAACTATGGCTACACCTTC. The J gene is TRBJ1-2, the V gene TRBV6-1, with 7 bases matching TRBD1. Trimming cost V 0 bases and J 2 bases; bases outside gene matches: 0. This CDR3 is 14 amino acids long. The germline V gene encodes CDR1 MNHNS and CDR2 SASEGT.

This clone appeared a few times. V gene TRBV29-1 combines with J gene TRBJ1-2; D is unclear. Per the germline V gene, CDR1 is SQVTM and CDR2 is ANQGSEA. The CDR3 is made up of 9 amino acids. The V end lost 8 bases, the J end lost 8 bases, and 9 bases lay between the germline ends. The chain's CDR3 is CSPEGGYTF. DNA for the CDR3: TGCAGCCCCGAAGGGGGCTACACCTTC.

The gene calls are TRBV5-1 and TRBJ2-1; 14 bases match TRBD2. The CDR3 contains 16 residues. V lost 2 bases to trimming and J lost 9 bases; unmatched junction nucleotides: 7. Germline V gene sequence: CDR1 SGHRS, CDR2 YFSETQ. CDR3 in amino acids: CASSFSGLAGAGEQFF. CDR3 DNA sequence: TGCGCCAGCAGCTTTTCGGGACTAGCGGGAGCAGGTGAGCAGTTCTTC.

The sample holds a few counts of this clone. V usage is TRBV19 and J usage is TRBJ2-1; 7 bases are a match to TRBD1. Germline values: CDR1 LNHDA, CDR2 SQIVND (reference sequence). V lost 2 bases and J lost 6; bases outside the gene matches: 7. This CDR3 spans 15 amino acids. CDR3 region: CASSITGTATNEQFF. The CDR3 nucleotides read TGTGCCAGTAGTATAACCGGGACAGCGACCAATGAGCAGTTCTTC. Drawing the rest from reference TRBV19 and TRBJ2-1, the complete variable domain is DGGITQSPKYLFRKEGQNVTLSCEQNLNHDAMYWYRQDPGQGLRLIYYSQIVNDFQKGDIAEGYSVSREKKESFPLTVTSAQKNPTAFYLCASSITGTATNEQFFGPGTRLTVL.

The V gene is TRBV19, the J gene TRBJ2-1, with TRBD2 matching 12 bases. Germline values: CDR1 LNHDA, CDR2 SQIVND (reference sequence). The trim removed 6 bases at V and 9 bases at J, leaving 6 bases unmatched. The CDR3 runs 14 residues. The DNA for the CDR3 is TGTGCCAGTAGCGGGACTAGCGGGTCGATTGAGCAGTTCTTC. Protein: CASSGTSGSIEQFF.

This rearrangement joins TRBV7-9 to TRBJ1-1; D unclear. The germline CDR1 and CDR2 sequences are SEHNR and FQNEAQ (reference sequence). V lost 5 bases and J lost 3, with 10 bases in between. This CDR3 region has 13 residues. CDR3 loop: CASSRAGDTEAFF. The CDR3 DNA follows: TGTGCCAGCAGCCGTGCGGGAGACACTGAAGCTTTCTTT. The variable domain in full, with the rest retrieved from reference TRBV7-9 and TRBJ1-1, is DTGVSQNPRHKITKRGQNVTFRCDPISEHNRLYWYRQTLGQGPEFLTYFQNEAQLEKSRLLSDRFSAERPKGSFSTLEIQRTEQGDSAMYLCASSRAGDTEAFFGQGTRLTVV.

This chain links TRBV29-1 with TRBJ1-1, with D possibly TRBD1 on 5 matching bases. Germline loops: CDR1 SQVTM, CDR2 ANQGSEA. The germline V and J ends were trimmed by 6 bases and 1 base, with 18 bases remaining between them. The CDR3 is made up of 15 amino acids. The CDR3 coding sequence is TGCAGCGTGGCTAAGGCAGGGAACAGGAACACTGAAGCTTTCTTT. It encodes CSVAKAGNRNTEAFF.

The chain carries TRBV2 and TRBJ1-5; 7 bases are shared with TRBD1. From germline, CDR1 is SNHLY and CDR2 FYNNEI. CDR3 size: 14 residues. Trimming at V came to 8 bases and at J to 0 bases, leaving 4 bases not matched to a gene. CDR3 DNA: TGTGCCAGCCAGACAGGGAATAGCAATCAGCCCCAGCATTTT. Protein sequence: CASQTGNSNQPQHF. Looking up the rest from reference TRBV2 and TRBJ1-5 gives the full variable domain: EPEVTQTPSHQVTQMGQEVILRCVPISNHLYFYWYRQILGQKVEFLVSFYNNEISEKSEIFDDQFSVERPDGSNFTLKIRSTKLEDSAMYFCASQTGNSNQPQHFGDGTRLSIL.

J is TRBJ2-5 and V is TRBV5-4; 10 positions match TRBD2. J was trimmed by 4 bases and V by 4 bases; bases with no gene match: 13. This CDR3 is built from 17 residues. Germline V CDR1 and CDR2: SGHNT, YYREEE (reference sequence). In nucleotides, the CDR3 is TGTGCCAGCAGCATTAACCCTAGCGGGAGCTTTAGAGAGACCCAGTACTTC. Amino acids: CASSINPSGSFRETQYF.

This chain joins TRBV19 and TRBJ2-7, with D tentatively TRBD2 (5 bases). CDR1 is LNHDA, CDR2 SQIVND, per germline (reference sequence). The CDR3 covers 17 residues. V lost 5 bases and J 3 bases, leaving 23 bases between the germline ends. CDR3 loop: CASSFARVPGTLYEQYF. The CDR3 region has the DNA TGTGCCAGTAGTTTCGCGAGGGTGCCAGGTACTCTCTACGAGCAGTACTTC.

The V call is TRBV5-6, the J call TRBJ1-1; 9 nucleotides line up with TRBD1. The CDR3 is 15 residues long. V lost 0 bases, J lost 4 bases, and 4 bases stayed unmatched. From germline, CDR1 is SGHDT and CDR2 YYEEEE. The CDR3 sequence: CASSLGGQGSTEAFF. The CDR3 coding sequence is TGTGCCAGCAGCTTGGGAGGACAGGGGAGCACTGAAGCTTTCTTT.

V is TRBV28 and J is TRBJ1-2, with a weak D call TRBD1 (6 bases). The CDR3 is 15 residues long. Germline V gives CDR1 MDHEN, CDR2 SYDVKM. The ends were cut back, 5 bases at V and 3 bases at J, with 16 bases in the middle. CDR3: CASSGGHLSDYGYTF. As DNA, the CDR3 is TGTGCCAGCAGTGGGGGGCATCTTTCGGACTATGGCTACACCTTC.

The chain is built from TRBV5-1 and TRBJ1-1; 8 bases map to TRBD1. Trimming removed 4 bases from V and 7 bases from J; junction bases left unmatched: 6. Germline CDR1 and CDR2: SGHRS and YFSETQ. The CDR3 sequence is 13 residues long. This CDR3 is CASSRGQVNEAFF. The CDR3 DNA reads TGCGCCAGCAGCCGGGGACAGGTGAATGAAGCTTTCTTT. The complete variable domain, with remaining parts taken from reference TRBV5-1 and TRBJ1-1, reads KAGVTQTPRYLIKTRGQQVTLSCSPISGHRSVSWYQQTPGQGLQFLFEYFSETQRNKGNFPGRFSGRQFSNSRSEMNVSTLELGDSALYLCASSRGQVNEAFFGQGTRLTVV.

This chain connects TRBV2 to TRBJ2-5; possible D gene TRBD2, 6 bases. The CDR3 spans 12 residues. Trimming removed 4 bases at V and 10 bases at J, with 13 bases between. Germline values: CDR1 SNHLY, CDR2 FYNNEI. The CDR3 is CASSVIRGDQYF. In DNA, the CDR3 is TGTGCCAGCAGTGTTATCCGCGGGGACCAGTACTTC.

This clone was found a few times. The CDR3 protein is CASSDPGGTSPNEQFF. Here the CDR3 DNA reads TGTGCCAGCAGCGACCCCGGGGGGACTAGCCCCAATGAGCAGTTCTTC. The rearrangement links TRBV9 to TRBJ2-1, with 9 bases matching TRBD2. Germline CDR1 reads SGDLS; CDR2 reads YYNGEE. V gave up 3 bases and J gave up 6 bases; unmatched junction bases: 10. This CDR3 spans 16 amino acids.

The chain recombines TRBV5-4 with TRBJ2-2; D is tentatively TRBD1 or TRBD2 (5 bases each). Per germline, CDR1 SGHNT and CDR2 YYREEE (reference sequence). Between the trimmed V and J ends, which lost 4 bases and 2 bases, there was a span of 21 bases. The length of the CDR3 is 18 residues. Written as DNA, the CDR3 is TGTGCCAGCAGCCGAGGTTCCGGGACGTCAAAAAACACCGGGGAGCTGTTTTTT. Residues: CASSRGSGTSKNTGELFF.

The V gene is TRBV28, the J gene TRBJ1-2, with D perhaps TRBD1 (5 bases). Between the trimmed V and J ends, which lost 5 bases and 2 bases, there was a span of 18 bases. The CDR3 consists of 16 residues. Germline CDR1 reads MDHEN; CDR2 reads SYDVKM. This CDR3 reads CASSDPIGTQNYGYTF. The CDR3 DNA sequence: TGTGCCAGCAGTGATCCAATTGGGACGCAGAACTATGGCTACACCTTC.

This clone was recorded only once. The genes are TRBV29-1 and TRBJ2-3; 11 nucleotides agree with TRBD1. The germline V gene has CDR1 SQVTM and CDR2 ANQGSEA. The trim removed 5 bases at V and 6 bases at J, leaving 10 bases unmatched. The CDR3 extends over 15 amino acids. In DNA form, the CDR3 reads TGCAGCGTTAGGACAGGGGGCGTATCGTCCGATACGCAGTATTTT. Its protein product is CSVRTGGVSSDTQYF.

The J gene is TRBJ2-7, the V gene TRBV28; tentatively, D is TRBD1 or TRBD2 (6 bases each). Germline CDR1 and CDR2: MDHEN and SYDVKM. Deletions cut 6 bases from V and 3 bases from J, with 18 bases between. The length of the CDR3 is 15 residues. The CDR3 DNA reads TGTGCCAGCAGGGAGAGACTAGGGGGTCTCTACGAGCAGTACTTC. Amino acids: CASRERLGGLYEQYF.

The chain joins TRBV5-6 to TRBJ2-1; no firm D call. Germline-derived CDR1 and CDR2 are SGHDT and YYEEEE. This CDR3 contains 15 residues. Trimming stripped 4 bases from V and 0 bases from J, with 11 bases between. The CDR3 nucleotides are TGTGCCAGCAGCCGTTTTTCAACCTCCTACAATGAGCAGTTCTTC. It is translated as CASSRFSTSYNEQFF.

J is TRBJ1-5 and V is TRBV2, with D perhaps TRBD1 (6 bases). The CDR3 runs 14 residues. V lost 4 bases and J lost 6, with 13 bases in between. Germline CDR1 and CDR2: SNHLY and FYNNEI. Written as DNA, the CDR3 is TGTGCCAGCAGTGTCCAACAGGGAGGTCAGCCCCAGCATTTT. This translates into CASSVQQGGQPQHF.